This is a list of T cell receptor beta chains from one sample in a study of T cell repertoires in cytomegalovirus infection. MiXCR was run by TCRdb on the reads, yielding one entry per CDR3 protein. The sample contains approximately 1,000,000 distinct CDR3 sequences, roughly 30% of which appear only once. No antigen has been identified for these receptors. The material sequenced was cultured CD8+ T cells from PBMCs, taken from culture after CMV antigen stimulation. These receptors came from a human donor in good health (CMV status not recorded). Some clones in this sample may be carry-over from other donors' samples. Both conserved end residues are part of each CDR3. The D gene is left open where the match is weak. Where a row states a size, it is once, few, many or the class of an expanded clone; other rows omit it.

CDR3aa	CDR3nt	d_gene	j_gene	abundance	v_gene
CASSQDTTGGLNTEAFF	TGCGCCAGCAGCCAAGATACCACAGGGGGCTTGAACACTGAAGCTTTCTTT	TRBD1	TRBJ1-1	.	TRBV4-3
CASSASAYNEQFF	TGTGCCAGCAGTGCATCGGCCTACAATGAGCAGTTCTTC	.	TRBJ2-1	.	TRBV12-3/TRBV12-4
CASSLDFGGEKLFF	TGTGCCAGCAGCTTAGATTTTGGGGGGGAAAAACTGTTTTTT	.	TRBJ1-4	.	TRBV7-2
CASSEPRSDQPQHF	TGTGCCAGCAGTGAACCGCGGAGCGATCAGCCCCAGCATTTT	.	TRBJ1-5	.	TRBV2
CASKSGGSYEQYF	TGTGCCAGTAAATCGGGCGGCTCCTACGAGCAGTACTTC	.	TRBJ2-7	.	TRBV19
CASSFGISSYEQYF	TGTGCCAGCAGCTTTGGGATTAGCTCCTACGAGCAGTACTTC	.	TRBJ2-7	few	TRBV5-4
CASRRTDSYEQYF	TGTGCCAGTCGTCGGACAGACTCCTACGAGCAGTACTTC	.	TRBJ2-7	.	TRBV19
CASSPWGDGTSYEQYF	TGTGCCAGCAGCCCGTGGGGGGACGGGACATCCTACGAGCAGTACTTC	.	TRBJ2-7	.	TRBV5-6
CASSLLTGSEGNQPQHF	TGTGCCAGCAGCTTACTCACAGGGTCTGAGGGCAATCAGCCCCAGCATTTT	.	TRBJ1-5	many	TRBV7-8
CASSLGWSSYNEQFF	TGTGCCAGCAGCTTAGGTTGGAGCTCCTACAATGAGCAGTTCTTC	.	TRBJ2-1	many	TRBV7-3
CASSLGGGEHTGELFF	TGTGCCAGCAGCTTAGGTGGGGGGGAGCACACCGGGGAGCTGTTTTTT	TRBD2	TRBJ2-2	many	TRBV7-2
CASSQYFRLEQFF	TGTGCCAGCAGCCAATATTTCCGGCTCGAGCAGTTCTTC	.	TRBJ2-1	few	TRBV3-1
CANSPRPGLVAYNEQFF	TGTGCCAACAGCCCAAGGCCTGGACTAGTCGCCTACAATGAGCAGTTCTTC	TRBD2	TRBJ2-1	.	TRBV27
CAGAFGTSTDTQYF	TGTGCGGGGGCTTTCGGGACAAGCACAGATACGCAGTATTTT	.	TRBJ2-3	.	TRBV4-2
CASSSPGQGGYGYTF	TGTGCCAGCAGTTCCCCGGGACAGGGAGGTTATGGCTACACCTTC	TRBD1	TRBJ1-2	many	TRBV6-5
CASSPGRRQPQHF	TGTGCCAGCAGCCCTGGGAGGCGTCAGCCCCAGCATTTT	.	TRBJ1-5	many	TRBV7-2
CASNARTAAYEQYF	TGTGCCAGCAACGCCAGAACAGCCGCCTACGAGCAGTACTTC	.	TRBJ2-7	few	TRBV6-1
CASSPAGFTYNEQFF	TGTGCCAGCAGTCCTGCAGGTTTTACCTACAATGAGCAGTTCTTC	.	TRBJ2-1	.	TRBV28
CASSSDRWRTEAFF	TGCGCCAGCAGCTCCGACAGGTGGCGAACTGAAGCTTTCTTT	.	TRBJ1-1	.	TRBV5-1
CASSLDGGHIGNTIYF	TGTGCCAGCAGCTTAGATGGCGGGCACATAGGAAACACCATATATTTT	.	TRBJ1-3	.	TRBV7-6